Described below is a single T cell receptor (beta chain) sequence and its context. Its binding antigen is unknown. Within one base of it there is no much larger clone, and no base qualities were kept. The germline V gene (reference sequence) yields GTSNPN for CDR1 and SVGIG for CDR2. Trimming removed 0 bases from V and 6 bases from J, leaving 12 bases between the germline ends. The CDR3 spans 13 residues, from the cysteine through the phenylalanine. The retained sequence is limited to the CDR3, 39 bases, with the frame set at the first base. Library construction relied on the immunoSEQ multiplex PCR assay. For TCR sequencing, RNA was extracted from every sample and reverse transcribed into cDNA to serve as template. First-strand cDNA was synthesized with SuperScript III using a 2:1 mix of oligo-dT and random hexamers. Amplification bias was assessed with a synthetic immune receptor repertoire, and residual bias was removed computationally. The source study handled its data this way. Raw reads were preprocessed to remove errors, and CDR3 was defined by IMGT conventions from the conserved cysteine to phenylalanine. To get clonality, Shannon entropy was normalized by log2 of the number of productive unique TCRs and the result was subtracted from 1. CD4 or CD8 identity of scalp clones was inferred by cross-referencing scalp TCRbeta sequences with sorted blood CD4 and CD8 repertoires. Imported from immuneACCESS, the table was reduced by TCRdb to in-frame sequences with V and J called. These copies leave out some clones; in studies compared against another copy, an unresolved V gene accounts for under half, and the cause of the remainder is not known. V, J and clone size were drawn from that table, and D and trimming were deduced from the DNA. Here the sample has 150,000 to 180,000 clones; approximately 53% occur a single time. Jointly, the top ten make up 15% to 20% of the sample.

The meaning of the sample's time point label: baseline before oral tofacitinib. Lesional scalp punch biopsies and peripheral blood were obtained from alopecia areata patients. PBMCs were isolated by density centrifugation and stained for CD3, CD4 and CD8, and CD4+ and CD8+ T cells were sorted on a FACSAria. These data come from a study of CD8+ T cells in alopecia areata (dated by TCRdb to 2017 to 2018). As for the study more broadly: The treated patients, all with moderate-to-severe alopecia areata, were enrolled in an open-label pilot trial of oral tofacitinib given at 5 to 10 mg twice daily. Patients stayed on tofacitinib for 6 to 18 months and then had 6 months of follow-up off drug so that delayed response and recurrence could be assessed. The study used high-throughput TCRbeta sequencing to examine T cell clonal expansion in alopecia areata, in both the C3H/HeJ mouse model and human patients. On the human side, TCRbeta sequencing was run on scalp tissue and on sorted CD4+ and CD8+ peripheral blood T cells from healthy controls and from alopecia areata patients with either patchy or totalis/universalis disease. Tofacitinib-treated patients had biopsies at baseline and at 4 and 24 weeks of treatment, with a later scalp biopsy in several patients. Clonality in the scalp was compared among normal scalp (n=4), patchy alopecia areata scalp (n=8), and alopecia totalis/universalis scalp (n=8). RNA was obtained with the PAXgene miRNA kit for fixed scalp, the miRNeasy kit for PBMCs, and the RNeasy kit for mouse skin. TCRbeta CDR3 regions were amplified by immunoSEQ multiplex PCR using 35 Vbeta forward and 13 Jbeta reverse primers.

Results and caveats for the whole study, not just this receptor: Lesional scalp, especially in alopecia totalis/universalis, showed higher clonality and more expanded CD8+ clones than normal scalp, suggesting antigenic drive. Resident alphabeta T cells in normal human skin are also sequenced, complicating scalp TCR repertoire analysis, unlike mouse skin dominated by gammadelta T cells. Shared TCR sequences between patients were less evident than in mice, which may be partly attributable to HLA diversity in the patient population.

The receptor comes from a human donor with alopecia areata. Sequencing was performed on CD8+ T cells sorted from blood, taken at week 0. The chain couples TRBV30 to TRBJ2-7, with the D gene too uncertain to name. The nucleotides read TGTGCCTGGAGTGTTCTTCAGCCGAGCGAGCAGTACTTC. Its amino acids are CAWSVLQPSEQYF.